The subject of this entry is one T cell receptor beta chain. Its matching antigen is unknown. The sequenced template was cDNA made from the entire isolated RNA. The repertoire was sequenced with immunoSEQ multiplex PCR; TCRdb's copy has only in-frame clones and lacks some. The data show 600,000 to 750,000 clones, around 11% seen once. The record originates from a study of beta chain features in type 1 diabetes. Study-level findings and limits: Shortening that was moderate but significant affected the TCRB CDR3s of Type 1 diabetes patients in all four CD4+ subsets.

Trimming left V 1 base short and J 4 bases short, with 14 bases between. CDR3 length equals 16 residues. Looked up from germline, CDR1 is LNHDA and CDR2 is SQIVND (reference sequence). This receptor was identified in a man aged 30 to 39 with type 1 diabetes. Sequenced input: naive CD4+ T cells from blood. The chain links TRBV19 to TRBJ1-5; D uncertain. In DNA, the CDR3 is TGTGCCAGTAGTATAGTCTTCCAGAGCCTTAATCAGCCCCAGCATTTT. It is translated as CASSIVFQSLNQPQHF. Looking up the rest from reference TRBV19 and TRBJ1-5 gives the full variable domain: DGGITQSPKYLFRKEGQNVTLSCEQNLNHDAMYWYRQDPGQGLRLIYYSQIVNDFQKGDIAEGYSVSREKKESFPLTVTSAQKNPTAFYLCASSIVFQSLNQPQHFGDGTRLSIL.